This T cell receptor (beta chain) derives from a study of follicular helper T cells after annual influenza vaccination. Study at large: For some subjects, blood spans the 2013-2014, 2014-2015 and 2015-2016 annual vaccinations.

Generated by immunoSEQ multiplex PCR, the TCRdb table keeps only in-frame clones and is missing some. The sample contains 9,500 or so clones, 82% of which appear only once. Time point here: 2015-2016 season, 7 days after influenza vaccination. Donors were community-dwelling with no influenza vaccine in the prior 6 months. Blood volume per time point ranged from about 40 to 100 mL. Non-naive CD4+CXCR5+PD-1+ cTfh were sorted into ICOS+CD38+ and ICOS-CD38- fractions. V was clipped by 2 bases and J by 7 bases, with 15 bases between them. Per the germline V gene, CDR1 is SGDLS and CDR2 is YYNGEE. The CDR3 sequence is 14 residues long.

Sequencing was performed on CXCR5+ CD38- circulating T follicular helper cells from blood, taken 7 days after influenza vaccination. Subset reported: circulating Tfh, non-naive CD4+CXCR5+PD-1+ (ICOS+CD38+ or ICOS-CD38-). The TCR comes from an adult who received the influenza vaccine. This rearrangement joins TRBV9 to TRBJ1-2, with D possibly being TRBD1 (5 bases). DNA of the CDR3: TGTGCCAGCAGCGTGCACCCAAACCAGGGTGGCTACACCTTC. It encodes CASSVHPNQGGYTF.